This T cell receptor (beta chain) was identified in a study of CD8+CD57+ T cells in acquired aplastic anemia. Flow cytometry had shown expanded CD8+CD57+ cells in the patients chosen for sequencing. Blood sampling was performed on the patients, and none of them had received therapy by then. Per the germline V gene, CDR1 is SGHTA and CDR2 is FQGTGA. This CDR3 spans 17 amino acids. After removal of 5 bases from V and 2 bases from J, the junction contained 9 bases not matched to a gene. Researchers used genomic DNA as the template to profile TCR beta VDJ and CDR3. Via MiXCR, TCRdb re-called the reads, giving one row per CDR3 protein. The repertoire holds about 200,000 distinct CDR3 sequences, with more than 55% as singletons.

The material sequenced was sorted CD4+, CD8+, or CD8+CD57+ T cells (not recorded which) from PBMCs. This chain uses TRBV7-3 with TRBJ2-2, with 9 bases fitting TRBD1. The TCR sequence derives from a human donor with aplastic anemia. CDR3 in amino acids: CASSKFPGQGNTGELFF. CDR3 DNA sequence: TGTGCCAGCAGCAAATTTCCGGGACAGGGAAACACCGGGGAGCTGTTTTTT.